These 28 T cell receptor beta chains were sequenced from one sample in a study of blood T cell repertoires in COVID-19. Profiling relied on immunoSEQ multiplex PCR, and the TCRdb table lists in-frame clones only, not all of them. The table has 30,000 to 40,000 clones, about 90% seen once. The specimen was peripheral blood. These receptors were collected from a human donor in a cohort sampled during active COVID-19.

This clone occurred once. This sequence joins TRBV5-1 and TRBJ1-2, with TRBD1 matching over 7 bases. Germline CDR1 reads SGHRS; CDR2 reads YFSETQ. CDR3 length equals 13 residues. The V and J ends lost 5 bases and 7 bases, in that order; junction bases with no gene match: 8. In DNA form, the CDR3 reads TGCGCCAGCAGGCTACAGGGGCTTTTTGGCTACACCTTC. It encodes CASRLQGLFGYTF.

This chain links TRBV18 with TRBJ2-1; possible D gene TRBD2, 6 bases. The CDR3 spans 15 residues. V was clipped by 4 bases and J by 3 bases, with 13 bases between them. Germline-derived CDR1 and CDR2 are KGHSH and LQKENI. Written as DNA, the CDR3 is TGTGCCAGCTCACTCGGTTGGAGGGACTACAATGAGCAGTTCTTC. Its translation is CASSLGWRDYNEQFF.

J is TRBJ2-7 and V is TRBV28, with 7 bases fitting TRBD2. This CDR3 spans 14 amino acids. V lost 6 bases to trimming and J lost 2 bases; unmatched junction nucleotides: 7. Germline V gives CDR1 MDHEN, CDR2 SYDVKM. Written as DNA, the CDR3 is TGTGCCAGCAGCCATGGTCTAGCGGCCTACGAGCAGTACGTC. This encodes CASSHGLAAYEQYV.

The rearrangement joins TRBV13 to TRBJ1-1; D may be TRBD1 (6 bases). V shed 5 bases and J shed 1 base, with 11 bases lying between them. The CDR3 is 14 residues long. In germline, CDR1 is PRHDT, CDR2 FYEKMQ (reference sequence). The CDR3 DNA follows: TGTGCCAGCAGCCAAACAGGGCCGAACACTGAAGCTTTCTTT. It codes for CASSQTGPNTEAFF.

The rearrangement uses TRBV10-3 and TRBJ2-3; tentative D call: TRBD2 (5 bases). The germline CDR1 and CDR2 sequences are ENHRY and SYGVKD. The CDR3 spans 13 residues. V was trimmed by 6 bases and J by 5 bases, leaving 12 bases between them. The DNA of the CDR3 is TGTGCCATCAGAAGGACTTTACTAGATACGCAGTATTTT. Its translation: CAIRRTLLDTQYF.

The chain combines TRBV19 with TRBJ1-5; 7 bases agree with TRBD1. The CDR3 is made up of 16 amino acids. With 5 bases clipped from V and 0 bases from J, the junction kept 7 bases outside the gene matches. From germline, CDR1 is LNHDA and CDR2 SQIVND (reference sequence). The CDR3 DNA sequence: TGTGCCAGTAGTTCGACAGGGCAGTATAGCAATCAGCCCCAGCATTTT. Its protein is CASSSTGQYSNQPQHF. The variable domain in full, with the rest retrieved from reference TRBV19 and TRBJ1-5, is DGGITQSPKYLFRKEGQNVTLSCEQNLNHDAMYWYRQDPGQGLRLIYYSQIVNDFQKGDIAEGYSVSREKKESFPLTVTSAQKNPTAFYLCASSSTGQYSNQPQHFGDGTRLSIL.

The rearrangement joins TRBV19 to TRBJ2-5; TRBD2 is a possible D gene (5 bases). The CDR3 length is 14 residues. Trimming cost V 1 base and J 0 bases, with 6 bases left between them. In germline, CDR1 is LNHDA, CDR2 SQIVND (reference sequence). CDR3 loop: CASSIAGYQETQYF. In nucleotides, the CDR3 is TGTGCCAGTAGTATAGCGGGGTACCAAGAGACCCAGTACTTC.

The chain is built from TRBV18 and TRBJ1-2; D is perhaps TRBD1 (6 bases). The ends were cut back, 0 bases at V and 7 bases at J, with 12 bases in the middle. Germline V gene data show CDR1 as KGHSH and CDR2 as LQKENI. The CDR3 has 14 amino acids. The CDR3 DNA reads TGTGCCAGCTCACCACCTGCAGGGGTCTTTGGCTACACCTTC. Its protein product is CASSPPAGVFGYTF.

This clone was seen just once. The chain combines TRBV11-2 with TRBJ1-5; D remains ambiguous. The germline V and J ends were trimmed by 0 bases and 6 bases, with 12 bases remaining between them. This CDR3 comprises 15 residues. Germline-derived CDR1 and CDR2 are SGHAT and FQNNGV. The CDR3: CASSLDKSSGQPQHF. CDR3 coding DNA: TGTGCCAGCAGCTTAGATAAAAGTTCCGGTCAGCCCCAGCATTTT.

The rearrangement links TRBV19 to TRBJ1-4; D unclear. The ends were cut back, 3 bases at V and 6 bases at J, with 8 bases in the middle. The CDR3 has 13 amino acids. CDR1 and CDR2 from the germline V gene are LNHDA and SQIVND (reference sequence). In nucleotides, the CDR3 is TGTGCCAGTAGTATTTTGCGGGATGAAAAACTGTTTTTT. It translates to CASSILRDEKLFF. Complete variable domain (other parts from reference TRBV19 and TRBJ1-4): DGGITQSPKYLFRKEGQNVTLSCEQNLNHDAMYWYRQDPGQGLRLIYYSQIVNDFQKGDIAEGYSVSREKKESFPLTVTSAQKNPTAFYLCASSILRDEKLFFGSGTQLSVL.

This chain connects TRBV28 to TRBJ1-6; a possible D gene is TRBD1 (6 bases). Looked up from germline, CDR1 is MDHEN and CDR2 is SYDVKM. This CDR3 comprises 15 residues. The V and J ends lost 5 bases and 8 bases respectively, with 16 bases between them. The CDR3 loop is CASSPSQGRYSPLHF. The CDR3 DNA reads TGTGCCAGCAGTCCATCACAGGGTCGGTATTCACCCCTCCACTTT.

The DNA of the CDR3 is TGTGCCAGTGGCTCTGGACAGTTGAACACTGAAGCTTTCTTT. This gives the protein CASGSGQLNTEAFF. J is TRBJ1-1 and V is TRBV19, with D perhaps TRBD1 (6 bases). The germline CDR1 and CDR2 sequences are LNHDA and SQIVND (reference sequence). V was shortened by 8 bases and J by 0 bases, with 13 bases between the two germline ends. There are 14 residues in the CDR3. The whole variable domain, remainder taken from reference TRBV19 and TRBJ1-1, is DGGITQSPKYLFRKEGQNVTLSCEQNLNHDAMYWYRQDPGQGLRLIYYSQIVNDFQKGDIAEGYSVSREKKESFPLTVTSAQKNPTAFYLCASGSGQLNTEAFFGQGTRLTVV.

The V and J genes are TRBV6-5 and TRBJ2-7; D call uncertain. The V gene lost 0 bases and the J gene lost 4 bases, with 10 bases spanning the gap. The CDR3 totals 14 residues. Per germline, CDR1 MNHEY and CDR2 SVGAGI. CDR3 DNA: TGTGCCAGCAGTTACTCTACGACACCTTACGAGCAGTACGTC. This codes for CASSYSTTPYEQYV.

V usage is TRBV7-2 and J usage is TRBJ2-1; TRBD2 matches 10 bases. Trimming at V came to 4 bases and at J to 5 bases, leaving 5 bases not matched to a gene. Looked up from germline, CDR1 is SGHTA and CDR2 is FQGNSA. The CDR3 has 15 amino acids. CDR3 region: CASSSGLARNNEQFF. CDR3 coding DNA: TGTGCCAGCAGCTCGGGACTAGCGAGGAACAATGAGCAGTTCTTC.

The V call is TRBV18, the J call TRBJ2-1, with TRBD1 matching over 11 bases. This CDR3 comprises 16 residues. V lost 5 bases to trimming and J lost 4 bases; unmatched junction nucleotides: 7. Germline CDR1 and CDR2: KGHSH and LQKENI. The CDR3 loop reads CASSSRDRGNYNEQFF. The CDR3 DNA reads TGTGCCAGCTCATCCCGGGACAGGGGGAATTACAATGAGCAGTTCTTC.

The chain employs TRBV6-6 and TRBJ1-6; no definite D call. Germline V CDR1 and CDR2: MNHNY, SVGAGI (reference sequence). Between the trimmed V and J ends, which lost 5 bases and 7 bases, there was a span of 6 bases. The CDR3 has 12 residues. CDR3 residues: CASSGNNSPLHF. CDR3 bases: TGTGCCAGCAGTGGCAACAATTCACCCCTCCACTTT.

The chain carries TRBV5-5 and TRBJ1-3, with D possibly TRBD1 on 5 matching bases. This CDR3 has 13 amino acids. Looked up from germline, CDR1 is SGHKS and CDR2 is YYEKEE (reference sequence). V lost 3 bases and J lost 3, with 7 bases in between. CDR3 sequence: CASSWGVGNTIYF. CDR3 nucleotide sequence: TGTGCCAGCAGCTGGGGGGTTGGAAACACCATATATTTT.

J is TRBJ2-1 and V is TRBV6-2 or TRBV6-3; 7 nucleotides align to TRBD2. The V and J ends lost 2 bases and 5 bases, in that order; junction bases with no gene match: 6. The CDR3 length is 15 residues. The germline gives CDR1 MNHEY, CDR2 SVGEGT. Here the CDR3 reads CASSYGLADDNEQFF. For the CDR3, the DNA is TGTGCCAGCAGTTACGGCCTAGCGGACGACAATGAGCAGTTCTTC.

This clone was detected once. Other DNA sequences within the sample encode an identical CDR3. The CDR3 bases are TGTGCCAGCAGCTTATCTAACCAGCCCCAGCATTTT. Its protein product is CASSLSNQPQHF. The chain combines TRBV7-9 with TRBJ1-5; no clear D gene. Germline CDR1 reads SEHNR; CDR2 reads FQNEAQ (reference sequence). V was cut by 2 bases and J by 7 bases, with 6 bases left in between. The CDR3 is 12 residues long.

The chain links TRBV4-3 to TRBJ1-5, with 9 bases identical to TRBD1. J was trimmed by 2 bases and V by 0 bases; bases with no gene match: 8. This CDR3 spans 18 amino acids. CDR1 is LGHNA and CDR2 is YSLEER in the germline V gene. The CDR3 reads CASSQDADRGYGNQPQHF. The CDR3 DNA sequence: TGCGCCAGCAGCCAAGATGCTGACAGGGGGTATGGCAATCAGCCCCAGCATTTT.

V usage is TRBV25-1 and J usage is TRBJ2-1; 12 nucleotides align to TRBD1. J gave up 10 bases and V 0 bases, and 1 base lay outside the gene matches. CDR1 and CDR2 from the germline V gene are MGHDK and SYGVNS. This CDR3 has 14 amino acids. DNA for the CDR3: TGTGCCAGCAGTGAATATGGGACAGGGGGCGAGCAGTTCTTC. Amino acids: CASSEYGTGGEQFF.

CDR3: CAISDYPDTQYF. The CDR3 DNA reads as TGTGCCATCAGTGATTATCCCGATACGCAGTATTTT. The genes are TRBV10-3 and TRBJ2-3, with D uncertain. The CDR3 extends over 12 amino acids. V lost 3 bases, J lost 6 bases, and 7 bases lay in between. Looked up from germline, CDR1 is ENHRY and CDR2 is SYGVKD.

The chain uses TRBV5-4 and TRBJ2-1; a weak D match, TRBD1 (5 bases). V lost 2 bases and J lost 7, with 10 bases in between. CDR1 is SGHNT, CDR2 YYREEE, per germline (reference sequence). The CDR3 is made up of 13 amino acids. The CDR3 DNA sequence: TGTGCCAGCAGCTTTACAGGCCCGAATGAGCAGTTCTTC. This encodes CASSFTGPNEQFF.

The chain is built from TRBV24-1 and TRBJ2-1; TRBD2 aligns across 10 bases. Looked up from germline, CDR1 is KGHDR and CDR2 is SFDVKD. V dropped 1 base and J dropped 13; count of bases not matched to a gene: 12. There are 16 residues in the CDR3. Here the CDR3 DNA reads TGTGCCACCAGTGATTTTGCCCTAGGACTAGCGGCGGTTCAGTTCTTC. Translation gives CATSDFALGLAAVQFF.

This rearrangement joins TRBV11-2 to TRBJ1-2; 10 bases are shared with TRBD1. Germline V gene data show CDR1 as SGHAT and CDR2 as FQNNGV. The CDR3 extends over 13 amino acids. The V segment lost 5 bases and the J segment 8 bases; nucleotides outside the gene matches: 5. The CDR3 DNA follows: TGTGCCAGCAGCCAGGACAGGGGGGGAGGCTACACCTTC. This gives the protein CASSQDRGGGYTF.

J is TRBJ1-4 and V is TRBV5-1; possible D gene TRBD1, 5 bases. Germline CDR1 SGHRS, CDR2 YFSETQ. V lost 0 bases and J 4 bases, leaving 10 bases between the germline ends. The CDR3 totals 15 residues. The CDR3 reads CASSLEGASNEKLFF. The CDR3 coding sequence is TGCGCCAGCAGCTTGGAAGGGGCAAGTAATGAAAAACTGTTTTTT.

The chain is built from TRBV27 and TRBJ1-2; 7 bases map to TRBD1. The CDR3 extends over 17 amino acids. Germline CDR1 is MNHEY and CDR2 is SMNVEV (reference sequence). With V trimmed by 5 bases and J by 3 bases, 15 bases remained unmatched. This CDR3 reads CASSRRDSPLSDYGYTF. The DNA for the CDR3 is TGTGCCAGCAGTCGCCGGGACAGCCCCCTAAGTGACTATGGCTACACCTTC.

This chain uses TRBV7-9 with TRBJ2-3; 9 bases agree with TRBD1. CDR1 and CDR2 from the germline V gene are SEHNR and FQNEAQ (reference sequence). The CDR3 runs to 16 residues. V trimming: 5 bases; J trimming: 2 bases; junction bases outside the gene matches: 8. The CDR3 here is CASSPWGTGLTDTQYF. In DNA, the CDR3 is TGTGCCAGCAGCCCGTGGGGGACAGGGCTCACAGATACGCAGTATTTT. Full variable domain (outside the CDR3, taken from reference TRBV7-9 and TRBJ2-3): DTGVSQNPRHKITKRGQNVTFRCDPISEHNRLYWYRQTLGQGPEFLTYFQNEAQLEKSRLLSDRFSAERPKGSFSTLEIQRTEQGDSAMYLCASSPWGTGLTDTQYFGPGTRLTVL.